The rows below give T cell receptor beta chains drawn from one sample of a study of CD8+ T cells in alopecia areata. The data were produced by immunoSEQ multiplex PCR, yet TCRdb's version contains in-frame clones alone and is incomplete. The sample gives 150,000 to 200,000 clones, 59% of which show up once; roughly 14% is in the top ten. The input for sequencing was CD4+ T cells sorted from blood, taken at week 0. The receptors shown here come from a human donor with alopecia areata. Each CDR3 is given with its conserved first and last residue. The order of the fields is D gene, V gene, clone size, J gene, CDR3 protein, CDR3 DNA. D genes are given only for firm matches. Only part of the rows carry a size: once, few, many, or a class if the clone is expanded.

d_call: -
v_call: TRBV19
clone_size: -
j_call: TRBJ1-6
cdr3_aa: CASSTRGDNSPLHF
cdr3_nt: TGTGCCAGTAGTACCAGGGGAGATAATTCACCCCTCCACTTT

d_call: -
v_call: TRBV5-1
clone_size: few
j_call: TRBJ1-1
cdr3_aa: CASSLERTVNTEAFF
cdr3_nt: TGCGCCAGCAGCTTGGAACGGACGGTGAACACTGAAGCTTTCTTT

d_call: -
v_call: TRBV10-3
clone_size: few
j_call: TRBJ2-5
cdr3_aa: CAISETVVETQYF
cdr3_nt: TGTGCCATCAGTGAAACAGTTGTGGAGACCCAGTACTTC

d_call: -
v_call: TRBV10-3
clone_size: few
j_call: TRBJ1-4
cdr3_aa: CAISESSRSGEKLFF
cdr3_nt: TGTGCCATCAGTGAGTCATCCAGGAGTGGAGAAAAACTGTTTTTT

d_call: TRBD1
v_call: TRBV30
clone_size: -
j_call: TRBJ1-5
cdr3_aa: CAWAQGANQPQHF
cdr3_nt: TGTGCCTGGGCACAGGGGGCGAATCAGCCCCAGCATTTT

d_call: -
v_call: TRBV29-1
clone_size: -
j_call: TRBJ2-2
cdr3_aa: CSVDGASTGGRSSTGELFF
cdr3_nt: TGCAGCGTTGATGGGGCCTCGACTGGTGGCAGAAGCAGTACCGGGGAGCTGTTTTTT

d_call: -
v_call: TRBV29-1
clone_size: -
j_call: TRBJ1-1
cdr3_aa: CSVVLGITAEAFF
cdr3_nt: TGCAGCGTTGTCTTAGGAATAACTGCTGAAGCTTTCTTT

d_call: -
v_call: TRBV19
clone_size: few
j_call: TRBJ2-7
cdr3_aa: CASSSPGQTSYEQYF
cdr3_nt: TGTGCCAGTAGTAGCCCAGGACAGACCTCCTACGAGCAGTACTTC

d_call: TRBD1
v_call: TRBV27
clone_size: -
j_call: TRBJ2-7
cdr3_aa: CASSSDRVRWEQYF
cdr3_nt: TGTGCCAGCAGTTCCGACAGGGTAAGGTGGGAGCAGTACTTC

d_call: -
v_call: TRBV30
clone_size: -
j_call: TRBJ1-1
cdr3_aa: CAWSVGRRGTEAFF
cdr3_nt: TGTGCCTGGAGTGTGGGCCGAAGGGGCACTGAAGCTTTCTTT

d_call: TRBD1
v_call: TRBV25-1
clone_size: -
j_call: TRBJ2-3
cdr3_aa: CASSRSTGGLVDTQYF
cdr3_nt: TGTGCCAGCAGTCGTTCTACAGGGGGCCTGGTAGATACGCAGTATTTT

d_call: TRBD1
v_call: TRBV30
clone_size: -
j_call: TRBJ2-7
cdr3_aa: CASRPRTGGAGSYEQYF
cdr3_nt: TGTGCCTCTCGGCCCCGTACAGGGGGCGCGGGGTCCTACGAGCAGTACTTC

d_call: -
v_call: TRBV30
clone_size: -
j_call: TRBJ2-5
cdr3_aa: CAWSARGTRRETQYF
cdr3_nt: TGTGCCTGGAGCGCACGAGGTACTAGGAGAGAGACCCAGTACTTC

d_call: TRBD1
v_call: TRBV5-1
clone_size: -
j_call: TRBJ2-5
cdr3_aa: CASSWDRAETQYF
cdr3_nt: TGCGCCAGCAGCTGGGACAGGGCAGAGACCCAGTACTTC

d_call: -
v_call: TRBV9
clone_size: -
j_call: TRBJ2-5
cdr3_aa: CASSVGLQETQYF
cdr3_nt: TGTGCCAGCAGCGTAGGTTTGCAAGAGACCCAGTACTTC

d_call: -
v_call: TRBV4-2
clone_size: many
j_call: TRBJ2-7
cdr3_aa: CASSQERVYEQYF
cdr3_nt: TGTGCCAGCAGCCAAGAGCGGGTCTACGAGCAGTACTTC

d_call: -
v_call: TRBV29-1
clone_size: few
j_call: TRBJ1-2
cdr3_aa: CSVLAGLESGYGYTF
cdr3_nt: TGCAGCGTGCTAGCCGGCCTGGAGTCGGGCTATGGCTACACCTTC

d_call: TRBD1
v_call: TRBV19
clone_size: -
j_call: TRBJ2-6
cdr3_aa: CASSLQTGSTSGANVLTF
cdr3_nt: TGTGCCAGTAGTCTCCAGACAGGGTCTACCTCTGGGGCCAACGTCCTGACTTTC

d_call: -
v_call: TRBV30
clone_size: -
j_call: TRBJ1-1
cdr3_aa: CAWSVPGTEAFF
cdr3_nt: TGTGCCTGGAGTGTACCGGGGACTGAAGCTTTCTTT

d_call: -
v_call: TRBV29-1
clone_size: -
j_call: TRBJ2-5
cdr3_aa: CSVGQSQETQYF
cdr3_nt: TGCAGCGTTGGGCAGAGCCAAGAGACCCAGTACTTC

d_call: -
v_call: TRBV15
clone_size: -
j_call: TRBJ1-6
cdr3_aa: CATSFTSQDSPLHF
cdr3_nt: TGTGCAACTTCCTTCACGTCCCAGGATTCACCCCTCCACTTT

d_call: -
v_call: TRBV18
clone_size: -
j_call: TRBJ2-1
cdr3_aa: CASSPVPPEQFF
cdr3_nt: TGTGCCAGCTCACCCGTGCCTCCTGAGCAGTTCTTC

d_call: -
v_call: TRBV5-6
clone_size: -
j_call: TRBJ2-6
cdr3_aa: CASSLTGSGANVLTF
cdr3_nt: TGTGCCAGCAGCTTGACAGGCTCTGGGGCCAACGTCCTGACTTTC

d_call: TRBD1
v_call: TRBV6-5
clone_size: -
j_call: TRBJ1-2
cdr3_aa: CASKQGPYSYTF
cdr3_nt: TGTGCCAGCAAACAGGGGCCCTATAGCTACACCTTC

d_call: -
v_call: TRBV27
clone_size: few
j_call: TRBJ1-2
cdr3_aa: CASSLRGWGDGYTF
cdr3_nt: TGTGCCAGCAGTTTAAGGGGTTGGGGTGACGGCTACACCTTC

d_call: -
v_call: TRBV25-1
clone_size: -
j_call: TRBJ1-6
cdr3_aa: CASSVPGFNSPLHF
cdr3_nt: TGTGCCAGCAGTGTACCAGGGTTTAATTCACCCCTCCACTTT

d_call: -
v_call: TRBV7-2
clone_size: -
j_call: TRBJ2-7
cdr3_aa: CASSFPGVGEQYF
cdr3_nt: TGTGCCAGCAGCTTTCCAGGGGTCGGCGAGCAGTACTTC

d_call: -
v_call: TRBV5-1
clone_size: -
j_call: TRBJ1-4
cdr3_aa: CASSINGGGGNEKLFF
cdr3_nt: TGCGCCAGCAGCATAAACGGAGGAGGTGGTAATGAAAAACTGTTTTTT

d_call: -
v_call: TRBV30
clone_size: -
j_call: TRBJ2-5
cdr3_aa: CAWYRGGVQETQYF
cdr3_nt: TGTGCCTGGTACAGGGGGGGCGTCCAAGAGACCCAGTACTTC

d_call: -
v_call: TRBV6-1
clone_size: -
j_call: TRBJ1-4
cdr3_aa: CASTFQEKLFF
cdr3_nt: TGTGCCAGCACGTTCCAGGAAAAACTGTTTTTT

d_call: TRBD1
v_call: TRBV5-1
clone_size: -
j_call: TRBJ2-1
cdr3_aa: CASSPRQGAGYNEQFF
cdr3_nt: TGCGCCAGCAGCCCACGACAGGGGGCAGGGTACAATGAGCAGTTCTTC

d_call: -
v_call: TRBV11-2
clone_size: -
j_call: TRBJ1-2
cdr3_aa: CASTTAGGYGYTF
cdr3_nt: TGTGCCAGCACCACAGCGGGGGGTTATGGCTACACCTTC

d_call: -
v_call: TRBV9
clone_size: -
j_call: TRBJ2-3
cdr3_aa: CASSVRQTTDTQYF
cdr3_nt: TGTGCCAGCAGCGTAAGGCAGACCACAGATACGCAGTATTTT

d_call: -
v_call: TRBV6-1
clone_size: few
j_call: TRBJ1-1
cdr3_aa: CATRWGETEAFF
cdr3_nt: TGTGCCACCCGTTGGGGGGAAACTGAAGCTTTCTTT

d_call: -
v_call: TRBV30
clone_size: -
j_call: TRBJ1-5
cdr3_aa: CAWSVRGGQPQHF
cdr3_nt: TGTGCCTGGAGTGTAAGGGGGGGGCAGCCCCAGCATTTT

d_call: -
v_call: TRBV4-1
clone_size: -
j_call: TRBJ1-1
cdr3_aa: CASSQDNPVLGNTEAFF
cdr3_nt: TGCGCCAGCAGCCAAGATAATCCAGTCCTCGGAAACACTGAAGCTTTCTTT

d_call: -
v_call: TRBV15
clone_size: -
j_call: TRBJ1-1
cdr3_aa: CATSRDPGVGNTEAFF
cdr3_nt: TGTGCCACCAGCAGAGATCCGGGGGTCGGGAACACTGAAGCTTTCTTT

d_call: -
v_call: TRBV4-1
clone_size: few
j_call: TRBJ2-6
cdr3_aa: CASSHIRRYSGANVLTF
cdr3_nt: TGCGCCAGCAGCCACATCCGAAGGTACTCTGGGGCCAACGTCCTGACTTTC

d_call: -
v_call: TRBV29-1
clone_size: -
j_call: TRBJ1-1
cdr3_aa: CSVEKRWNTEAFF
cdr3_nt: TGCAGCGTTGAAAAGAGGTGGAACACTGAAGCTTTCTTT

d_call: -
v_call: TRBV5-1
clone_size: few
j_call: TRBJ2-5
cdr3_aa: CASSLSGFGETQYF
cdr3_nt: TGCGCCAGCAGCTTGTCCGGGTTCGGAGAGACCCAGTACTTC

d_call: -
v_call: TRBV29-1
clone_size: -
j_call: TRBJ1-6
cdr3_aa: CSVLEGPPNSPLHF
cdr3_nt: TGCAGCGTTTTAGAGGGACCACCAAATTCACCCCTCCACTTT

d_call: -
v_call: TRBV6-5
clone_size: -
j_call: TRBJ2-5
cdr3_aa: CASSPRVYQETQYF
cdr3_nt: TGTGCCAGCAGTCCCCGTGTCTACCAAGAGACCCAGTACTTC

d_call: -
v_call: TRBV7-8
clone_size: -
j_call: TRBJ2-7
cdr3_aa: CASSFQGTRKQYF
cdr3_nt: TGTGCCAGCAGCTTTCAGGGTACTAGGAAGCAGTACTTC

d_call: -
v_call: TRBV18
clone_size: -
j_call: TRBJ1-2
cdr3_aa: CASSPPVRRGGTHGYTF
cdr3_nt: TGTGCCAGCTCACCACCTGTCCGCCGTGGTGGGACTCATGGCTACACCTTC

d_call: -
v_call: TRBV7-2
clone_size: -
j_call: TRBJ1-5
cdr3_aa: CASSLNNKPQHF
cdr3_nt: TGTGCCAGCAGCTTGAACAATAAGCCCCAGCATTTT

d_call: -
v_call: TRBV29-1
clone_size: -
j_call: TRBJ1-2
cdr3_aa: CSVEGQGKRYGYTF
cdr3_nt: TGCAGCGTTGAGGGGCAGGGGAAACGCTATGGCTACACCTTC

d_call: TRBD1
v_call: TRBV23-1
clone_size: few
j_call: TRBJ1-4
cdr3_aa: CASSHQRDSNEKLFF
cdr3_nt: TGCGCCAGCAGTCATCAGAGGGACAGTAATGAAAAACTGTTTTTT